The present entry profiles one TCR beta chain with its context. The record originates from a study of T-cell reconstitution after alpha-beta-depleted transplantation in children. Trimming left V 5 bases short and J 4 bases short, with 14 bases between. Germline-derived CDR1 and CDR2 are DFQATT and SNEGSKA (reference sequence). This CDR3 is built from 13 residues. This sample's TCRbeta library carried unique molecular identifier barcodes. TCRdb redid the calling of the PCR reads with MiXCR, one entry per CDR3 protein. The sample holds around 600,000 distinct CDR3 sequences, over 9.5% seen once. Source: PBMCs from the stem cell graft donor, taken from the stem cell graft. The receptor was derived from a human donor who donated a stem cell graft to a child with acute myeloid leukemia. The V and J genes are TRBV20-1 and TRBJ1-2; tentative D call: TRBD1 (5 bases). The CDR3 DNA is TGCAGTGCTGGATCGACAGTCATCTATGGCTACACCTTC. The encoded protein is CSAGSTVIYGYTF.